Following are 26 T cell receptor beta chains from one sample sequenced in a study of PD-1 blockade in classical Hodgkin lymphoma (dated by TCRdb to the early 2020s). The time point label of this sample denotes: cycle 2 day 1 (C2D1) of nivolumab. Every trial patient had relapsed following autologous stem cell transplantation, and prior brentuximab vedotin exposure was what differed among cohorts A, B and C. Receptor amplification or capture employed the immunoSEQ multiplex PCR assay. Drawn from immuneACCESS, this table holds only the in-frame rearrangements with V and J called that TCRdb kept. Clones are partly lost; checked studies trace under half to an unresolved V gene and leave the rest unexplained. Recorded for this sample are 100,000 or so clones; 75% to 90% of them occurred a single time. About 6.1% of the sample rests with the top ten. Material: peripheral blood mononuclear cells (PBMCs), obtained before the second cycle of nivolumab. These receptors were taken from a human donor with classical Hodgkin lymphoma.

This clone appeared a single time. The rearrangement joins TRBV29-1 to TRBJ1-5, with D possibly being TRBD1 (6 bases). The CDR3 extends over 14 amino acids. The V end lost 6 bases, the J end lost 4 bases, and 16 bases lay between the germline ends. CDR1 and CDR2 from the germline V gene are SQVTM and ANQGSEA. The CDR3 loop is CSVSDRASNQPQHF. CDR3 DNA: TGCAGCGTCTCGGACAGAGCCTCGAATCAGCCCCAGCATTTT.

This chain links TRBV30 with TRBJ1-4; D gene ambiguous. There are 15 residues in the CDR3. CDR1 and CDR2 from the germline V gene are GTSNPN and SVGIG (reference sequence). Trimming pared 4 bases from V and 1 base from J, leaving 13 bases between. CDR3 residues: CAWILTQETNEKLFF. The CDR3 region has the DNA TGTGCCTGGATCTTAACCCAGGAAACTAATGAAAAACTGTTTTTT.

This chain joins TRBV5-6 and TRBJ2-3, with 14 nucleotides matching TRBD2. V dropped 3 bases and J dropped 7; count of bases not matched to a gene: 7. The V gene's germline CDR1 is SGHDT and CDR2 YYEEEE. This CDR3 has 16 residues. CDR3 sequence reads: CASSSGTSGGGHTQYF. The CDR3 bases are TGTGCCAGCAGCTCCGGGACTAGCGGGGGAGGGCATACGCAGTATTTT.

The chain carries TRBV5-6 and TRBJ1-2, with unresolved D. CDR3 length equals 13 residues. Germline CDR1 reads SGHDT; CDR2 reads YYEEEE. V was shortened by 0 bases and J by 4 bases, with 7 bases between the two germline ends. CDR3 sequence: CASSLGYSYGYTF. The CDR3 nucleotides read TGTGCCAGCAGCTTGGGGTACTCCTATGGCTACACCTTC.

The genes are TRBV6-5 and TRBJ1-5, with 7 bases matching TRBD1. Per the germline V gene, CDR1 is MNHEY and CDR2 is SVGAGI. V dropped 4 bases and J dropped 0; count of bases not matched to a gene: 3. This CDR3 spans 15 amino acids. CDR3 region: CASSSTGLSNQPQHF. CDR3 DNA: TGTGCCAGCAGTTCGACAGGGCTTAGCAATCAGCCCCAGCATTTT.

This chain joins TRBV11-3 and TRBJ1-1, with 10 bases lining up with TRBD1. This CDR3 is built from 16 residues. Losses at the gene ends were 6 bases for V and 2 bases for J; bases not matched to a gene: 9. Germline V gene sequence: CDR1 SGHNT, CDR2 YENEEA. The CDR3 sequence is CASRFPTGGSNTEAFF. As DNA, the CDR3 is TGTGCCAGCAGATTCCCGACAGGGGGCTCCAACACTGAAGCTTTCTTT.

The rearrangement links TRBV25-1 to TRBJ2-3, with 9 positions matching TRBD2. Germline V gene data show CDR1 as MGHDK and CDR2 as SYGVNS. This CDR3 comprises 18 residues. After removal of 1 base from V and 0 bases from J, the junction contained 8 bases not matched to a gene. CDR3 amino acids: CASSEWDSGGLSTDTQYF. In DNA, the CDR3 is TGTGCCAGCAGTGAATGGGATAGCGGGGGCCTTAGCACAGATACGCAGTATTTT.

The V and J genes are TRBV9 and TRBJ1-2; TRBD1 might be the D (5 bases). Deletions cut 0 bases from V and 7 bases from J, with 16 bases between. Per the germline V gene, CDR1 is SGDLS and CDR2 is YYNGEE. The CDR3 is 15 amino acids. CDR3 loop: CASSVGVGETFGYTF. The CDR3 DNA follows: TGTGCCAGCAGCGTAGGGGTAGGGGAGACTTTTGGCTACACCTTC.

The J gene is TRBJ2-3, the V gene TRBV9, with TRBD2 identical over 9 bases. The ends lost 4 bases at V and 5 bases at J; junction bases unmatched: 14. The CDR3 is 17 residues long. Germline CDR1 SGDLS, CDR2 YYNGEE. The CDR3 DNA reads TGTGCCAGCAGCCCCCCGTTGCGGGGGGGCCAGGGAGATACGCAGTATTTT. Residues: CASSPPLRGGQGDTQYF.

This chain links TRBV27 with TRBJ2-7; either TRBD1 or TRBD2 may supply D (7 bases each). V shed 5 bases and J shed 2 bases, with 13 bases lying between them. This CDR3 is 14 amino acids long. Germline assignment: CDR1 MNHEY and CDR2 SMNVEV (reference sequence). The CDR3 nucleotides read TGTGCCAGCAGTGAACAGGGGAGGGCCTACGAGCAGTACTTC. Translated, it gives CASSEQGRAYEQYF.

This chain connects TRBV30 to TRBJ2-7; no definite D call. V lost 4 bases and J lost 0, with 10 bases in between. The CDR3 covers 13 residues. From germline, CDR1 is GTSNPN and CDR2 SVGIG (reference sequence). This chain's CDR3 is CAWTDGRSYEQYF. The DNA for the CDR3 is TGTGCCTGGACCGACGGCCGCTCCTACGAGCAGTACTTC.

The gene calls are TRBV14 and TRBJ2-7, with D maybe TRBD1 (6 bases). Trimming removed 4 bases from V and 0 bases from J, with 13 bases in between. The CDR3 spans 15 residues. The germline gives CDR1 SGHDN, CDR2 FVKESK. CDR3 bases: TGTGCCAGCAGCCGACCCTCACAGGGCTCCTACGAGCAGTACTTC. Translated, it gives CASSRPSQGSYEQYF.

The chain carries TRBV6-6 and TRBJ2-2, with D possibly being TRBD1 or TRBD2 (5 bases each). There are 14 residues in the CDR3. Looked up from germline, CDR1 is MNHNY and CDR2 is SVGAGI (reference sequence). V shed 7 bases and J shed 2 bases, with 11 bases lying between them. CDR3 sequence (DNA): TGTGCCAGCACCGGGACGTCAAACACCGGGGAGCTGTTTTTT. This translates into CASTGTSNTGELFF.

CDR3 DNA: TGCAGTGCTAGCGGCCCCTCCGAGCAGTACTTC. Amino acids: CSASGPSEQYF. The V call is TRBV20-1, the J call TRBJ2-7; no reliable D call. This CDR3 is 11 amino acids long. V gave up 3 bases and J gave up 6 bases, with 9 bases separating them. CDR1 DFQATT and CDR2 SNEGSKA come from the germline V gene (reference sequence).

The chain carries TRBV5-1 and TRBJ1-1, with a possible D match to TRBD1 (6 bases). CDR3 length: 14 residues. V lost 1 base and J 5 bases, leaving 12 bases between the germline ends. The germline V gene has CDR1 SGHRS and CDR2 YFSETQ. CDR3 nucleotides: TGCGCCAGCAGCTTGCAGGGGAGGCGAACTGAAGCTTTCTTT. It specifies CASSLQGRRTEAFF.

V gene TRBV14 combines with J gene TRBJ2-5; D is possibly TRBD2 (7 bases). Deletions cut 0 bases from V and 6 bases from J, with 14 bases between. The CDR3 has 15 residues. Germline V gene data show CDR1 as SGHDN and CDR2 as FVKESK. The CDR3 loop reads CASSQDGGAGKTQYF. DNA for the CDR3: TGTGCCAGCAGCCAAGATGGGGGGGCCGGGAAGACCCAGTACTTC.

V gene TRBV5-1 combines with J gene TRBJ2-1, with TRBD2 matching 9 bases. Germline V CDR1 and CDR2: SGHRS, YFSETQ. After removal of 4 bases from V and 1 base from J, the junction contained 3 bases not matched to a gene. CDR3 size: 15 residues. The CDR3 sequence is CASSISGGSYNEQFF. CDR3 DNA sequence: TGCGCCAGCAGCATCAGCGGGGGGTCCTACAATGAGCAGTTCTTC.

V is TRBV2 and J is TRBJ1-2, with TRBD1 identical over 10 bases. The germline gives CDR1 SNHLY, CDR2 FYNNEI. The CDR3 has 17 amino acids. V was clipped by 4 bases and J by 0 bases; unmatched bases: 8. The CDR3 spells CASSGAGGQGTNYGYTF. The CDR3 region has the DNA TGTGCCAGCAGTGGAGCAGGGGGACAGGGGACTAACTATGGCTACACCTTC.

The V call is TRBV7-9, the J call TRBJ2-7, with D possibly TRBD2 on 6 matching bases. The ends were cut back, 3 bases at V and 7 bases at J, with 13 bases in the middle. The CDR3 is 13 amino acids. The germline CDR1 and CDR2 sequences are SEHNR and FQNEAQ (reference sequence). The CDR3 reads CASSFGSAGEQYF. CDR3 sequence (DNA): TGTGCCAGCAGCTTTGGCAGCGCGGGGGAGCAGTACTTC. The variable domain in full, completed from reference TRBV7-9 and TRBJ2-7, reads DTGVSQNPRHKITKRGQNVTFRCDPISEHNRLYWYRQTLGQGPEFLTYFQNEAQLEKSRLLSDRFSAERPKGSFSTLEIQRTEQGDSAMYLCASSFGSAGEQYFGPGTRLTVT.

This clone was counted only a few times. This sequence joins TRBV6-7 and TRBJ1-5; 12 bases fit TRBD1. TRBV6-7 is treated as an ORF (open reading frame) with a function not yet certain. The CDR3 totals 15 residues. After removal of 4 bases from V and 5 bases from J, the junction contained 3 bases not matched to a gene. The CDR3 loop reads CASSSGQGAYQPQHF. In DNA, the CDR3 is TGTGCCAGCAGTTCGGGACAGGGGGCTTATCAGCCCCAGCATTTT.

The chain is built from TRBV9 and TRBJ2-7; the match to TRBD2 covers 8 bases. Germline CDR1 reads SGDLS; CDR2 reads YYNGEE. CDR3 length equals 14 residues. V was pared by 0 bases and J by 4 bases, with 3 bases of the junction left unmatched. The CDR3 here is CASSVDGGAYEQYF. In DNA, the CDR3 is TGTGCCAGCAGCGTAGACGGGGGGGCTTACGAGCAGTACTTC.

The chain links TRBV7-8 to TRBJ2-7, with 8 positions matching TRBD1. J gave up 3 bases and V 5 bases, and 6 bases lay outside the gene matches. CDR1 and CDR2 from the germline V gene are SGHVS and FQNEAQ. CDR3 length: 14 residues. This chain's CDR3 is CASSRDRGSYEQYF. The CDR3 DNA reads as TGTGCCAGCAGCCGAGACAGGGGCAGCTACGAGCAGTACTTC.

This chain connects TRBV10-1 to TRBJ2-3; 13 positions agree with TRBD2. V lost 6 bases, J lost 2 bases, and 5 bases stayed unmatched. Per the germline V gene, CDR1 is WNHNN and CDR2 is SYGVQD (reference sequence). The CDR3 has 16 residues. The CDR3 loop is CASSSGLAGNTDTQYF. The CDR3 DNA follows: TGCGCCAGCAGCTCGGGACTAGCGGGAAACACAGATACGCAGTATTTT.

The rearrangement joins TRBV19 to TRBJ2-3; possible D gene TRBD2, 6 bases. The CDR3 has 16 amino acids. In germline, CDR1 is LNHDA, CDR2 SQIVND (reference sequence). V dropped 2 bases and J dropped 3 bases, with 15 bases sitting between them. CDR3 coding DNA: TGTGCCAGTAGTATAAGGCGGGGCCCCTTTACAGATACGCAGTATTTT. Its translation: CASSIRRGPFTDTQYF.

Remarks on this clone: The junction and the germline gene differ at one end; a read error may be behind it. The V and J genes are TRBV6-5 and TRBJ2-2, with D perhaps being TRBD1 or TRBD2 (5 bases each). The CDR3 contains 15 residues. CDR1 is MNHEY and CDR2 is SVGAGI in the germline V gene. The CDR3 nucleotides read TGTGCCACCAGTCTTGACGGGGCGGACACCGGGGAGCTGTTTTTT. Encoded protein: CATSLDGADTGELFF.

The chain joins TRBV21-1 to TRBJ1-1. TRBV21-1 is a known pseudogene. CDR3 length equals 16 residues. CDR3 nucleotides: TGTGCCAGCAGCAAAGCGCGAGGAGGAGCGCACACTGAAGCTTTCTTT. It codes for CASSKARGGAHTEAFF.